This is a list of T cell receptor beta chains from one sample in a study of T cell responses to AZD1222 COVID-19 vaccine. The repertoire was sequenced with immunoSEQ multiplex PCR; TCRdb's copy has only in-frame clones and lacks some. The sample yields over 150,000 clones, over 85% seen once. Sample: peripheral blood, taken 28 days after the second dose of the MenACWY control vaccine. The receptor set was obtained from an adult who received the MenACWY meningococcal vaccine as a control. Both conserved end residues are part of each CDR3. The order of the fields is V gene, clone size, D gene, J gene, CDR3 protein, CDR3 DNA. D genes are given only for firm matches. Size is stated for part of the rows, as once, few or many counts, or as a class when the clone is expanded.

V: TRBV30; size: few; D: NA; J: TRBJ2-7; CDR3: CAWSAGPSRAPYF; DNA: TGTGCCTGGAGCGCTGGGCCTAGCAGGGCCCCGTACTTC
V: TRBV28; size: once; D: NA; J: TRBJ1-1; CDR3: CASSLEWARGTEAFF; DNA: TGTGCCAGCAGTTTAGAGTGGGCCCGGGGCACTGAAGCTTTCTTT
V: TRBV2; size: NA; D: NA; J: TRBJ1-2; CDR3: CASSEAERMSYTF; DNA: TGTGCCAGCAGTGAGGCCGAGAGGATGAGCTACACCTTC
V: TRBV30; size: NA; D: NA; J: TRBJ2-2; CDR3: CAGKKGPAGGELFF; DNA: TGTGCCGGGAAAAAGGGGCCGGCCGGCGGGGAGCTGTTTTTT
V: TRBV9; size: NA; D: NA; J: TRBJ2-7; CDR3: CASSVGPAPADYEQYF; DNA: TGTGCCAGCAGCGTAGGTCCGGCCCCAGCGGATTACGAGCAGTACTTC
V: TRBV7-2; size: NA; D: NA; J: TRBJ1-2; CDR3: CASSLATFNYGYTF; DNA: TGTGCCAGCAGCTTAGCGACATTCAACTATGGCTACACCTTC
V: TRBV9; size: NA; D: TRBD2; J: TRBJ2-5; CDR3: CASSVGGSGGWETQYF; DNA: TGTGCCAGCAGCGTAGGTGGCAGCGGGGGGTGGGAGACCCAGTACTTC
V: TRBV19; size: once; D: NA; J: TRBJ2-1; CDR3: CASETSSSSYNEQFF; DNA: TGTGCCAGCGAAACTAGTTCGAGCTCCTACAATGAGCAGTTCTTC
V: TRBV7-9; size: NA; D: NA; J: TRBJ1-4; CDR3: CASSYEAGVGEKLFF; DNA: TGTGCCAGCAGCTACGAGGCAGGGGTGGGCGAAAAACTGTTTTTT
V: TRBV3-1/TRBV3-2; size: NA; D: NA; J: TRBJ1-5; CDR3: CASSQVGRPQHF; DNA: TGTGCCAGCAGCCAAGTTGGGAGGCCCCAGCATTTT
V: TRBV11-3; size: few; D: NA; J: TRBJ2-2; CDR3: CASSEVARTGELFF; DNA: TGTGCCAGCAGTGAGGTGGCGCGAACCGGGGAGCTGTTTTTT
V: TRBV5-6; size: once; D: NA; J: TRBJ1-1; CDR3: CASSWTDGIGGEAFF; DNA: TGTGCCAGCAGCTGGACCGACGGTATAGGAGGTGAAGCTTTCTTT
V: TRBV2; size: NA; D: TRBD2; J: TRBJ2-5; CDR3: CASRMGSGGRVETQYF; DNA: TGTGCCAGCAGGATGGGTAGCGGGGGGCGGGTGGAGACCCAGTACTTC
V: TRBV15; size: NA; D: NA; J: TRBJ2-1; CDR3: CATSRDRGSHNEQFF; DNA: TGTGCCACCAGCAGAGATAGAGGTTCCCACAATGAGCAGTTCTTC
V: TRBV7-3; size: NA; D: NA; J: TRBJ1-1; CDR3: CASSLTGAGAAEAFF; DNA: TGTGCCAGCAGCTTAACAGGGGCCGGAGCGGCTGAAGCTTTCTTT
V: TRBV4-2; size: NA; D: NA; J: TRBJ2-3; CDR3: CASSSPGADTQYF; DNA: TGTGCCAGCAGCTCCCCGGGGGCTGATACGCAGTATTTT
V: TRBV27; size: once; D: NA; J: TRBJ1-5; CDR3: CASSLSVSNQPQHF; DNA: TGTGCCAGCAGTTTATCTGTTAGCAATCAGCCCCAGCATTTT
V: TRBV12-3/TRBV12-4; size: NA; D: TRBD1; J: TRBJ2-7; CDR3: CASSKDRGHEQYF; DNA: TGTGCCAGCAGTAAGGACAGGGGCCACGAGCAGTACTTC
V: TRBV3-1/TRBV3-2; size: NA; D: NA; J: TRBJ2-3; CDR3: CASSQRSTDTQYF; DNA: TGTGCCAGCAGCCAACGTAGCACAGATACGCAGTATTTT
V: TRBV30; size: NA; D: NA; J: TRBJ2-5; CDR3: CAWSVIQETQYF; DNA: TGTGCCTGGAGTGTGATTCAAGAGACCCAGTACTTC
V: TRBV30; size: NA; D: TRBD1; J: TRBJ1-2; CDR3: CAWSVLGTGENYGYTF; DNA: TGTGCCTGGAGTGTACTGGGGACAGGGGAAAACTATGGCTACACCTTC
V: TRBV6-5; size: NA; D: NA; J: TRBJ1-6; CDR3: CASRREGGSNSPLHF; DNA: TGTGCCAGCAGACGGGAAGGAGGGAGCAATTCACCCCTCCACTTT
V: TRBV4-1; size: NA; D: TRBD2; J: TRBJ2-1; CDR3: CASSQAVAGGRDEQFF; DNA: TGCGCCAGCAGCCAAGCGGTAGCGGGGGGGCGGGATGAGCAGTTCTTC
V: TRBV19; size: NA; D: TRBD1; J: TRBJ2-7; CDR3: CASNDRVGSSYEQYF; DNA: TGTGCCAGTAATGACAGGGTGGGGAGCTCCTACGAGCAGTACTTC